Listed below are T cell receptor beta chains from one sample, sequenced in a study of Ad26.COV2.S vaccination and SARS-CoV-2 variants. Profiled with immunoSEQ multiplex PCR; TCRdb holds only in-frame clones, not every one. This table holds some 420,000 clones, 88% found once. This specimen consisted of peripheral blood, obtained in a trial of Ad26.COV2.S vaccine versus placebo. The receptors originated from a person between 18 and 65 years old who received the Ad26.COV2.S COVID-19 vaccine or a placebo. Both conserved end residues are part of each CDR3.

v_gene: TRBV14
j_gene: TRBJ2-7
CDR3aa: CASSRLTGPVPYEQYF

v_gene: TRBV6-2/TRBV6-3
j_gene: TRBJ2-5
CDR3aa: CASSHIKGGRETQYF

v_gene: TRBV19
j_gene: TRBJ2-5
CDR3aa: CASSPTGVVETQYF

v_gene: TRBV9
j_gene: TRBJ2-2
CDR3aa: CASSAFKTPGELFF

v_gene: TRBV2
j_gene: TRBJ2-7
CDR3aa: CASGEGGSSYEQYF

v_gene: TRBV3-1/TRBV3-2
j_gene: TRBJ2-7
CDR3aa: CASSQDTLSYEQYF

v_gene: TRBV27
j_gene: TRBJ1-6
CDR3aa: CASSLSGGRSYNSPLHF

v_gene: TRBV4-1
j_gene: TRBJ1-5
CDR3aa: CASSTGLNQPQHF

v_gene: TRBV5-8
j_gene: TRBJ2-1
CDR3aa: CASSGLGRTSMYEQFF

v_gene: TRBV5-6
j_gene: TRBJ2-7
CDR3aa: CASSPNIPWDRVHEQYF

v_gene: TRBV6-5
j_gene: TRBJ2-7
CDR3aa: CASSYEGGGAYEQYF

v_gene: TRBV5-1
j_gene: TRBJ2-1
CDR3aa: CASSFSGTSGSSYNEQFF

v_gene: TRBV7-3
j_gene: TRBJ2-1
CDR3aa: CASSLVRQGAWTNLDSYNEQFF

v_gene: TRBV29-1
j_gene: TRBJ1-1
CDR3aa: CSVVVNTEAFF

v_gene: TRBV2
j_gene: TRBJ2-3
CDR3aa: CACPNARTGISTDTQYF